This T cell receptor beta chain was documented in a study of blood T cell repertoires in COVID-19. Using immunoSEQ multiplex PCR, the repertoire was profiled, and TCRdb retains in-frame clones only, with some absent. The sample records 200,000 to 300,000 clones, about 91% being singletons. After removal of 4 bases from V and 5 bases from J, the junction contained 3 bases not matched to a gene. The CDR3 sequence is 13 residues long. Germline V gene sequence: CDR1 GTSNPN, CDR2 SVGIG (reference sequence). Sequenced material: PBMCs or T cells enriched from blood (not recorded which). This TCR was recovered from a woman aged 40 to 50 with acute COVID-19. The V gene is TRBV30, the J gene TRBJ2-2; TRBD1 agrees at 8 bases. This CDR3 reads CAWNRGETGELFF. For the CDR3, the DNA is TGTGCCTGGAACAGGGGGGAAACCGGGGAGCTGTTTTTT.